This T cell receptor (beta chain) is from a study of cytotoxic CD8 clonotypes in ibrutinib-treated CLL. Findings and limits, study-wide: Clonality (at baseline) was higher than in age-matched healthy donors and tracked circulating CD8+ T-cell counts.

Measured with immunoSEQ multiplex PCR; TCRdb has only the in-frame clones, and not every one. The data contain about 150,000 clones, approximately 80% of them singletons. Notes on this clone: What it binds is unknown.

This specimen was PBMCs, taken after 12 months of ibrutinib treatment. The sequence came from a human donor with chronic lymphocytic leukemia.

The CDR3 region is CASALDRSSTDTQYF. As DNA, the CDR3 is TGTGCTAGTGCTCTAGACAGGTCAAGCACAGATACGCAGTATTTT. The J gene is TRBJ2-3, the V gene TRBV12-5; perhaps TRBD1 as D (6 bases). The CDR3 spans 15 residues. Germline CDR1 and CDR2: LGHNT and FRNRAP. With 7 bases removed from V and 0 bases from J, the gap between germline ends came to 14 bases.